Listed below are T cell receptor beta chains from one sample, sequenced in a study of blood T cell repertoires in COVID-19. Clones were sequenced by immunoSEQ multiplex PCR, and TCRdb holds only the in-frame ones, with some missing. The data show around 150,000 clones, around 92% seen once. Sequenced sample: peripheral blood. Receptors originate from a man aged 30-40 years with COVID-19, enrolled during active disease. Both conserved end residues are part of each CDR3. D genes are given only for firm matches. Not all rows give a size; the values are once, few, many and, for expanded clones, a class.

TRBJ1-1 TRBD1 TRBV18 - TGTGCCAGCTCACCATTAGTAAGGGGCTGGGACAGGGGGCCCCTGAACACTGAAGCTTTCTTT CASSPLVRGWDRGPLNTEAFF
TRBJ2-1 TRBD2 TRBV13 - TGTGCCAGCAGCTTGGGCGGCGGGGGGGCTTACAATGAGCAGTTCTTC CASSLGGGGAYNEQFF
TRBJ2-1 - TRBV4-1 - TGCGCCAGCACGCAGCGCCTGAGCTCCTACAATGAGCAGTTCTTC CASTQRLSSYNEQFF
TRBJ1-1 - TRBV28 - TGTGCCAGCAGTTTACGGGGAGCGACTGAAGCTTTCTTT CASSLRGATEAFF
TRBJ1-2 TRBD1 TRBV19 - TGTGCCAGTAGCGACAGGGGAGAACGGTCTAACTATGGCTACACCTTC CASSDRGERSNYGYTF
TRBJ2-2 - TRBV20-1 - TGCAGTGCTAGTCAGGTTAACACCGGGGAGCTGTTTTTT CSASQVNTGELFF
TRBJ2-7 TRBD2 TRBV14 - TGTGCCAGCAGCCAACAACTAGCGGGAGGCCACGAGCAGTACTTC CASSQQLAGGHEQYF
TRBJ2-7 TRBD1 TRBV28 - TGTGCCAGCAGATCTGGCACAGGGGTACCCCTGCCGGGTTATTATTACGAGCAGTACTTC CASRSGTGVPLPGYYYEQYF
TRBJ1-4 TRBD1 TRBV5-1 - TGCGCCAGCAGCTTGGGGGTTCCGGGACAGACCCCAGGCGCTGAAAAACTGTTTTTT CASSLGVPGQTPGAEKLFF
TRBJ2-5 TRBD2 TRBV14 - TGTGCCAGCAGCCAACGGGAGCGGGAGGGCCGTAGGGAGACCCAGTACTTC CASSQREREGRRETQYF
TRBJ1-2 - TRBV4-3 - TGCGCCAGCAGCCCCAGGTCATTAGCTAACTATGGCTACACCTTC CASSPRSLANYGYTF
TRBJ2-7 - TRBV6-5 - TGTGCCAGCAATCCGGGATATACTTTCGCCTACGAGCAGTACTTC CASNPGYTFAYEQYF
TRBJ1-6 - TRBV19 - TGTGCCAGTAGTATAGATGGAGGGGCGACCTCCTATAATTCACCCCTCCACTTT CASSIDGGATSYNSPLHF
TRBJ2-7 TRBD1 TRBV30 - TGTGCCTGGAGGGGGCAGGGGGCGATCCACGAGCAGTACTTC CAWRGQGAIHEQYF
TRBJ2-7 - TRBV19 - TGTGCCAGTAGTATCGGCGGGAGCCTCAGGGGCGAGCAGTACTTC CASSIGGSLRGEQYF
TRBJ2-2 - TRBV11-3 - TGTGCCAGCAGCATTCACACCGGGCGGGTCACCGGGGAGCTGTTTTTT CASSIHTGRVTGELFF
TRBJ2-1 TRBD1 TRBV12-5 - TGTGCTAGTGGTTTGGCCCCGCGGTGGGCGTGGGGACAGGGGACCAACAATGAGCAGTTCTTC CASGLAPRWAWGQGTNNEQFF
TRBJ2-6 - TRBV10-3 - TGTGCCATCAGTGACAGGACTCTTCCTCCTGGGGCCAACGTCCTGACTTTC CAISDRTLPPGANVLTF
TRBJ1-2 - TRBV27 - TGTGCCAGCGGGACTCTTTATGGCTACACCTTC CASGTLYGYTF
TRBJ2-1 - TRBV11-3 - TGTGCCAGCAGCTTAGACCCGGTAGCTGAGCAGTTCTTC CASSLDPVAEQFF
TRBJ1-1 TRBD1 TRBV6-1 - TGTGCCAGCAGTGACAACAGGGGAAACACTGAAGCTTTCTTT CASSDNRGNTEAFF
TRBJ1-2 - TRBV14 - TGTGCCAGCAGCCAAGATCATATCGGGGGCTATGGCTACACCTTC CASSQDHIGGYGYTF
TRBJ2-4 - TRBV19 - TGTGCCAGTATGAGAATGGCAGGCTCGGTCGGAAACATTCAGTACTTC CASMRMAGSVGNIQYF
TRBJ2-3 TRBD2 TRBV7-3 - TGTGCCAGCAGCCGCGGGGGGGCAGATACGCAGTATTTT CASSRGGADTQYF
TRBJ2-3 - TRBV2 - TGTGCCAGCACCGGGGTCGGAACAGATACGCAGTATTTT CASTGVGTDTQYF
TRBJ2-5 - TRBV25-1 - TGTGCCAGCAGTGAACTTGGGGCCAGAGAGACCCAGTACTTC CASSELGARETQYF
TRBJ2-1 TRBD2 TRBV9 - TGTGCCAGCAGCGTGAGCGGGGGGGCCGTCAATGAGCAGTTCTTC CASSVSGGAVNEQFF
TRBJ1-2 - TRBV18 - TGTGCCAGCTCACCAGGGCAGGTAGAAGGCTACACCTTC CASSPGQVEGYTF
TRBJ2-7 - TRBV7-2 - TGTGCCAGCAGCTCGTGGACAGCCTCCTACGAGCAGTACTTC CASSSWTASYEQYF
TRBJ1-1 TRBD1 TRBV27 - TGTGCCAGCAGGGGACAGACGAACACTGAAGCTTTCTTT CASRGQTNTEAFF
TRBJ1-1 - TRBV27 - TGTGCCAGCAGTTCAAAACCAGGGGTTACTGAAGCTTTCTTT CASSSKPGVTEAFF
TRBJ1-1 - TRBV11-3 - TGTGCCAGCAGCTTCGGAGGGATGAACACTGAAGCTTTCTTT CASSFGGMNTEAFF
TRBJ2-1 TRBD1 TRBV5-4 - TGTGCCAGCAGCCGCGAAGGGGACAGTACCTACAATGAGCAGTTCTTC CASSREGDSTYNEQFF
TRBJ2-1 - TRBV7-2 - TGTGCCAGCAGCTTAGTGCTGAACAGGCTAATATACAATGAGCAGTTCTTC CASSLVLNRLIYNEQFF
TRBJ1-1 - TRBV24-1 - TGTGCCACCAGTGATTTAAGAGGGGGCACTGAAGCTTTCTTT CATSDLRGGTEAFF
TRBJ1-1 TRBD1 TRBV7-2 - TGTGCCAGCAGCTTGTCCGGGACAGGGGGCACTGAAGCTTTCTTT CASSLSGTGGTEAFF
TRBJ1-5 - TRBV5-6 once TGTGCCAGCAGCTTTAGGGGGGGAGGGCAGCCCCAGCATTTT CASSFRGGGQPQHF
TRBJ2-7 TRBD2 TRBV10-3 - TGTGCCATCAGGGCGCGGGAGGAGTACGAGCAGTACTTC CAIRAREEYEQYF
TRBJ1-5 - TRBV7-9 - TGTGCCAGCAGCCGTCAGGGCGGCAATCAGCCCCAGCATTTT CASSRQGGNQPQHF
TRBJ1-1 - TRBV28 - TGTGCCAGCAGTTTAATAACGAGCTTGAACACTGAAGCTTTCTTT CASSLITSLNTEAFF
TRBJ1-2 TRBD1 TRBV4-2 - TGTGCCAGCAGCCAAGAACAGGGGGCGTTATATGGCTACACCTTC CASSQEQGALYGYTF
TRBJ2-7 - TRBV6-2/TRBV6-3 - TGTGCCAGCAGTTGGACCCTGACAGGCCGTTACGAGCAGTACTTC CASSWTLTGRYEQYF
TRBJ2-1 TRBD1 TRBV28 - TGTGCCAGCAGTAGCATCGGGACAGGCAATGAGCAGTTCTTC CASSSIGTGNEQFF
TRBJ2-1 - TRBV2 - TGTGCCAGCAGTAAGGGAGCGAGGTCCTACAATGAGCAGTTCTTC CASSKGARSYNEQFF
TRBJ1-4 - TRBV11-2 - TGTGCCAGCAGAAACCCCGGGACAAAAATGAAAAAACTGTTTTTT CASRNPGTKMKKLFF
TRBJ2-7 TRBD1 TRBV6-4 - TGTGCCAGCAATGAAGAAACAGGGGCCCCCTACGAGCAGTACTTC CASNEETGAPYEQYF